The 21 T cell receptor beta chains listed next were all sequenced from one sample in a study of T-cell memory formation after mild COVID-19. MiXCR, applied by TCRdb to the 5' RACE reads, yields one record per CDR3 protein. The sample lists more than 75,000 distinct CDR3 sequences; approximately 15% were seen once. Sequencing was carried out using PBMCs or a T cell subset sorted from them (not recorded which). The receptors were gathered from an adult woman who had mild COVID-19 (a few samples of this study predate the infection). Cell type and time point are not known.

This clonotype showed up just a few times. The chain joins TRBV7-9 to TRBJ1-1; D is unclear. There are 11 residues in the CDR3. The germline CDR1 and CDR2 sequences are SEHNR and FQNEAQ (reference sequence). V lost 7 bases and J 12 bases, leaving 15 bases between the germline ends. The CDR3 DNA is TGTGCCAGCAACGCTTGGTCGGCTACTTTCTTT. It encodes CASNAWSATFF.

In its sample, this clonotype was seen many times. V gene TRBV12-3 or TRBV12-4 combines with J gene TRBJ2-3, with unresolved D. This CDR3 is 14 amino acids long. Trimming took off 6 bases at V and 4 bases at J, with 14 bases between the two ends. CDR3 protein: CASRILSFPDTQYF. CDR3 DNA: TGTGCCAGCAGGATCCTCTCCTTCCCAGATACGCAGTATTTT.

This clonotype was observed a few times. The chain is built from TRBV19 and TRBJ1-1, with a possible D match to TRBD1 (5 bases). Germline CDR1 LNHDA, CDR2 SQIVND (reference sequence). The CDR3 runs to 14 residues. The V gene lost 0 bases and the J gene lost 5 bases, with 10 bases spanning the gap. This CDR3 is CASSIDLWGTEAFF. The CDR3 DNA is TGTGCCAGTAGTATAGATCTATGGGGGACTGAAGCTTTCTTT.

The chain combines TRBV27 with TRBJ2-7; perhaps TRBD1 as D (6 bases). Per germline, CDR1 MNHEY and CDR2 SMNVEV (reference sequence). With 0 bases removed from V and 4 bases from J, the gap between germline ends came to 16 bases. The CDR3 is made up of 16 amino acids. The CDR3 reads CASSLSTGSLGYEQYF. CDR3 sequence (DNA): TGTGCCAGCAGTTTATCTACAGGGTCCTTGGGGTACGAGCAGTACTTC.

The sample holds a few counts of this clonotype. V and J are TRBV5-5 and TRBJ2-3; 11 bases are shared with TRBD2. The J segment lost 5 bases and the V segment lost 0 bases, leaving 8 bases of the junction unmatched. The CDR3 has 17 residues. Per the germline V gene, CDR1 is SGHKS and CDR2 is YYEKEE (reference sequence). The CDR3 nucleotides are TGTGCCAGCAGCTTGGATGGGTCTAGCGGGAGGCTAGATACGCAGTATTTT. Its protein is CASSLDGSSGRLDTQYF.

This chain uses TRBV28 with TRBJ2-7; 8 bases match TRBD1. CDR3 length: 18 residues. The germline gives CDR1 MDHEN, CDR2 SYDVKM. V was clipped by 4 bases and J by 1 base; unmatched bases: 15. DNA for the CDR3: TGTGCCAGCAGTTACCCTCTGACAGGGGTTGGAGTTTCCTACGAGCAGTACTTC. The encoded protein is CASSYPLTGVGVSYEQYF.

In its sample, this clonotype was seen a few times. The J gene is TRBJ2-7, the V gene TRBV7-2, with D possibly TRBD2 on 7 matching bases. Trimming removed 1 base from V and 0 bases from J, with 22 bases in between. This CDR3 region has 19 residues. Germline V gene lookup returns CDR1 SGHTA and CDR2 FQGNSA. The CDR3 sequence: CASSLEGGVEALSSYEQYF. The CDR3 bases are TGTGCCAGCAGCTTAGAGGGGGGGGTTGAAGCCCTGAGCTCCTACGAGCAGTACTTC.

This chain uses TRBV15 with TRBJ1-2; D might be TRBD1 (5 bases). The CDR3 is made up of 15 amino acids. V dropped 2 bases and J dropped 0 bases, with 10 bases sitting between them. In germline, CDR1 is LNHNV, CDR2 YYDKDF (reference sequence). In DNA form, the CDR3 reads TGTGCCACCAGCAGATGGGACGGAGCTAACTATGGCTACACCTTC. Its protein is CATSRWDGANYGYTF.

This clonotype showed up just a few times. This chain links TRBV11-2 with TRBJ2-2; 10 nucleotides align to TRBD2. The V and J ends lost 2 bases and 4 bases, in that order; junction bases with no gene match: 7. Germline assignment: CDR1 SGHAT and CDR2 FQNNGV. The CDR3 contains 17 residues. The CDR3 DNA is TGTGCCAGCAGCTTAAGTTTCACTAGCGGGGCCACCGGGGAGCTGTTTTTT. Its translation: CASSLSFTSGATGELFF.

The chain combines TRBV12-3 or TRBV12-4 with TRBJ2-3, with TRBD1 matching over 9 bases. The CDR3 sequence is 16 residues long. The ends lost 1 base at V and 3 bases at J; junction bases unmatched: 5. The CDR3 DNA follows: TGTGCCAGCAGTTTAGTGTCGACAGGGGGAACAGATACGCAGTATTTT. Its protein product is CASSLVSTGGTDTQYF.

V gene TRBV2 combines with J gene TRBJ2-7, with D possibly being TRBD1 (6 bases). Looked up from germline, CDR1 is SNHLY and CDR2 is FYNNEI. The V end was cut by 2 bases, the J end by 3 bases, with 14 bases between. The CDR3 consists of 15 residues. The CDR3 region is CASSERRQENYEQYF. The DNA of the CDR3 is TGTGCCAGCAGTGAACGGAGACAGGAGAACTACGAGCAGTACTTC.

The V gene is TRBV5-1, the J gene TRBJ1-1, with no clear D. This CDR3 has 15 residues. V shed 4 bases and J shed 0 bases, with 13 bases lying between them. Germline CDR1 reads SGHRS; CDR2 reads YFSETQ. As DNA, the CDR3 is TGCGCCAGCAGCCAGCTCACACGCATGAACACTGAAGCTTTCTTT. This translates into CASSQLTRMNTEAFF.

The chain has TRBV20-1 and TRBJ1-5; tentatively, D is TRBD1 (6 bases). V dropped 4 bases and J dropped 7 bases, with 17 bases sitting between them. CDR1 is DFQATT and CDR2 is SNEGSKA in the germline V gene (reference sequence). The CDR3 length is 14 residues. DNA of the CDR3: TGCAGTGCTACCGATACAGGGCCCGGGCAGCCCCAGCATTTT. Amino acid sequence: CSATDTGPGQPQHF.

This sequence joins TRBV20-1 and TRBJ2-7; tentative D call: TRBD1 (5 bases). The CDR3 is 13 residues long. V lost 6 bases and J 0 bases, leaving 12 bases between the germline ends. Germline CDR1 is DFQATT and CDR2 is SNEGSKA (reference sequence). The CDR3 sequence is CSAQGMSSYEQYF. The CDR3 bases are TGCAGTGCGCAGGGAATGAGCTCCTACGAGCAGTACTTC.

The rearrangement joins TRBV6-5 to TRBJ2-1; 7 positions agree with TRBD1. CDR1 and CDR2 (germline): MNHEY, SVGAGI. The V segment lost 0 bases and the J segment 5 bases; nucleotides outside the gene matches: 7. The CDR3 covers 16 residues. CDR3 loop: CASSYSTGLGHNEQFF. Written as DNA, the CDR3 is TGTGCCAGCAGTTACTCGACAGGGTTAGGACACAATGAGCAGTTCTTC.

The chain employs TRBV12-3 or TRBV12-4 and TRBJ2-5; D is possibly TRBD1 (6 bases). The CDR3 totals 13 residues. Trimming cost V 3 bases and J 2 bases, with 7 bases left between them. The DNA for the CDR3 is TGTGCCAGCAGTTTCGACAGGCAAGAGACCCAGTACTTC. Its translation: CASSFDRQETQYF.

This clonotype was seen more than once but under ten times. The rearrangement links TRBV6-2 or TRBV6-3 to TRBJ2-5; TRBD2 agrees at 13 bases. After removal of 6 bases from V and 4 bases from J, the junction contained 5 bases not matched to a gene. Germline V gene sequence: CDR1 MNHEY, CDR2 SVGEGT. CDR3 length equals 15 residues. Written as DNA, the CDR3 is TGTGCCAGCAGACCGGGACTAGCGGGAAGAGAGACCCAGTACTTC. This codes for CASRPGLAGRETQYF.

Only one count was recorded for this clonotype. The chain combines TRBV5-5 with TRBJ2-5; 12 positions agree with TRBD1. The CDR3 runs 16 residues. Germline V lookup: CDR1 SGHKS, CDR2 YYEKEE (reference sequence). With 6 bases clipped from V and 4 bases from J, the junction kept 10 bases outside the gene matches. Here the CDR3 reads CASTQTGGQGAETQYF. The DNA for the CDR3 is TGTGCCAGCACCCAGACGGGGGGACAGGGGGCAGAGACCCAGTACTTC.

This clonotype has a handful of counts. The chain carries TRBV4-2 and TRBJ2-2; TRBD2 agrees at 8 bases. The J segment lost 6 bases and the V segment lost 4 bases, leaving 4 bases of the junction unmatched. The CDR3 has 14 amino acids. The germline V gene has CDR1 LGHNA and CDR2 YNFKEQ. The CDR3 sequence: CASSPGREAGELFF. CDR3 in DNA: TGTGCCAGCAGCCCCGGGAGGGAGGCCGGGGAGCTGTTTTTT.

The J gene is TRBJ2-5, the V gene TRBV27; tentatively, D is TRBD1 or TRBD2 (5 bases each). This CDR3 region has 14 residues. The V gene's germline CDR1 is MNHEY and CDR2 SMNVEV (reference sequence). Between the trimmed V and J ends, which lost 0 bases and 7 bases, there was a span of 12 bases. CDR3 in DNA: TGTGCCAGCAGTTTATCCGGGGACCCGGGGACCCAGTACTTC. It specifies CASSLSGDPGTQYF.

The V call is TRBV5-6, the J call TRBJ2-1; D may be TRBD1 or TRBD2 (6 bases each). The CDR3 is 16 residues long. Germline V gene data show CDR1 as SGHDT and CDR2 as YYEEEE. With 0 bases removed from V and 2 bases from J, the gap between germline ends came to 12 bases. Here the CDR3 DNA reads TGTGCCAGCAGCTTGGGAGGGGGGCCCACCTACAATGAGCAGTTCTTC. It is translated as CASSLGGGPTYNEQFF.